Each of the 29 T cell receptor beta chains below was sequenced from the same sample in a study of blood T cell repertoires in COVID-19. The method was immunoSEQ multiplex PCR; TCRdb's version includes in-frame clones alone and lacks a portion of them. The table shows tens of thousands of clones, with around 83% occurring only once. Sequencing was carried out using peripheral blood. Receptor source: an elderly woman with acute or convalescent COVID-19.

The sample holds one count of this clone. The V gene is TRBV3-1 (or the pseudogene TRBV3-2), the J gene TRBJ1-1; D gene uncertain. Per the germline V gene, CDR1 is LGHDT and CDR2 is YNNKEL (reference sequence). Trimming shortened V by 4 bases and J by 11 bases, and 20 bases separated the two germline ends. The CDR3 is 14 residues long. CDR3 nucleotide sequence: TGTGCCAGCAGCCCCGTAATTGAGAGAGGAGCCGCTTTCTTT. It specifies CASSPVIERGAAFF.

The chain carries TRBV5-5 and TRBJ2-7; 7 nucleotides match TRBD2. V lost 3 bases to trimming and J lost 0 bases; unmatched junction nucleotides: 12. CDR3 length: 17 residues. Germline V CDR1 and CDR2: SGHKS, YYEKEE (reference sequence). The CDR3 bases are TGTGCCAGCAGCTCCCCTCCGACTAGCCTTGCCTCCTACGAGCAGTACTTC. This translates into CASSSPPTSLASYEQYF.

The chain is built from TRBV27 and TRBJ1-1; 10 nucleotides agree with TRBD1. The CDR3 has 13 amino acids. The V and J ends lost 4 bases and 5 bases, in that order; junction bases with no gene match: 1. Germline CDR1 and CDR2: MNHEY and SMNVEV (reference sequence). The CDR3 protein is CASSSDRGTEAFF. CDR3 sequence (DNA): TGTGCCAGCAGTTCGGACAGGGGGACTGAAGCTTTCTTT.

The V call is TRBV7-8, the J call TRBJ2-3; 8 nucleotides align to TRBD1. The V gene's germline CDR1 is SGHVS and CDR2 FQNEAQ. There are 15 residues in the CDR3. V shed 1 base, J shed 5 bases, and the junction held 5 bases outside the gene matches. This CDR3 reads CASSLDRGMGDTQYF. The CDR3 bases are TGTGCCAGCAGCTTAGACAGGGGGATGGGAGATACGCAGTATTTT.

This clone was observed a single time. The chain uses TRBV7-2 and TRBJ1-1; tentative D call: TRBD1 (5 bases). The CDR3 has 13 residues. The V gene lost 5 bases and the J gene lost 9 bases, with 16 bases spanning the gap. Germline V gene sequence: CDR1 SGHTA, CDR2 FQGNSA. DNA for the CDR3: TGTGCCAGCAGCCCGGTGGGGGGTCGACAAGCTTTCTTT. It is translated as CASSPVGGRQAFF.

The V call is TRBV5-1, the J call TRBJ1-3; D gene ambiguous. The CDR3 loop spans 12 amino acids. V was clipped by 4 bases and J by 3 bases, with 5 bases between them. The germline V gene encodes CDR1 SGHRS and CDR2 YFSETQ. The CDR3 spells CASSPRGNTIYF. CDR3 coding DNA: TGCGCCAGCAGCCCCCGTGGAAACACCATATATTTT.

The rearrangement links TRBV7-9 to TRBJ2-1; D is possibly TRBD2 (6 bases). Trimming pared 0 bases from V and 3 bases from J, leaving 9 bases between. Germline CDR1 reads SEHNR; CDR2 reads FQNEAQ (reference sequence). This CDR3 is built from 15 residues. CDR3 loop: CASSLAGGIYNEQFF. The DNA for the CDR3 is TGTGCCAGCAGCTTAGCGGGAGGTATCTACAATGAGCAGTTCTTC. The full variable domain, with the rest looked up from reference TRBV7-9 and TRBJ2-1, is DTGVSQNPRHKITKRGQNVTFRCDPISEHNRLYWYRQTLGQGPEFLTYFQNEAQLEKSRLLSDRFSAERPKGSFSTLEIQRTEQGDSAMYLCASSLAGGIYNEQFFGPGTRLTVL.

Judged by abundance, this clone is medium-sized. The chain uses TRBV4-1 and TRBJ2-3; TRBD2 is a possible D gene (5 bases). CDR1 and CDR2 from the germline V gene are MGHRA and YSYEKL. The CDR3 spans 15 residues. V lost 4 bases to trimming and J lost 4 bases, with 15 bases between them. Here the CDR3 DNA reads TGCGCCAGCAGCCCGCCGGACTTTAAACCAGATACGCAGTATTTT. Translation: CASSPPDFKPDTQYF.

CDR3 nucleotide sequence: TGTGCCAGCAGTGAAAAATTCGACAGTTATAGCAATCAGCCCCAGCATTTT. This gives the protein CASSEKFDSYSNQPQHF. V and J are TRBV6-1 and TRBJ1-5; a weak D match, TRBD1 (5 bases). The V end lost 2 bases, the J end lost 0 bases, and 14 bases lay between the germline ends. CDR1 is MNHNS, CDR2 SASEGT, per germline. The CDR3 is 17 residues long.

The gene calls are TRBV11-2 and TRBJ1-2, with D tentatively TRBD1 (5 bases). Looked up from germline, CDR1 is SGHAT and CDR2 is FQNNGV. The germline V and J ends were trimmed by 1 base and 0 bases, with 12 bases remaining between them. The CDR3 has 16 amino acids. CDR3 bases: TGTGCCAGCAGCTTAGGGGGCGGAGCAGCTAACTATGGCTACACCTTC. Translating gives CASSLGGGAANYGYTF. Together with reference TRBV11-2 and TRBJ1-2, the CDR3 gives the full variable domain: EAGVAQSPRYKIIEKRQSVAFWCNPISGHATLYWYQQILGQGPKLLIQFQNNGVVDDSQLPKDRFSAERLKGVDSTLKIQPAKLEDSAVYLCASSLGGGAANYGYTFGSGTRLTVV.

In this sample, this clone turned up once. DNA of the CDR3: TGTGCCAGCAGCCTATCGGGACAGGGGGCAGTTCAGCCCCAGCATTTT. It specifies CASSLSGQGAVQPQHF. V is TRBV7-2 and J is TRBJ1-5; 12 bases are a match to TRBD1. V shed 5 bases and J 6 bases; nucleotides not matched to a gene: 8. Germline V CDR1 and CDR2: SGHTA, FQGNSA. This CDR3 comprises 16 residues.

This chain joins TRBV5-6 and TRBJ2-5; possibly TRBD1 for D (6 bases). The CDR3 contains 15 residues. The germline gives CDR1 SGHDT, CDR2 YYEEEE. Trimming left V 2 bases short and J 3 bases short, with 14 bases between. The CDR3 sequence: CASSFYLWTEETQYF. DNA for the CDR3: TGTGCCAGCAGCTTTTACTTATGGACAGAAGAGACCCAGTACTTC.

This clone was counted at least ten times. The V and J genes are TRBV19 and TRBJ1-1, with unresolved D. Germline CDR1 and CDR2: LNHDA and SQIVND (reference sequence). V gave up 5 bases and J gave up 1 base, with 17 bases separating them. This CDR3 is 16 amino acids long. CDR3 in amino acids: CASSLFGHAGNTEAFF. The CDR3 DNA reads TGTGCCAGTAGTCTCTTTGGGCACGCGGGGAACACTGAAGCTTTCTTT.

The CDR3 reads CASSMASGGGTGELFF. The CDR3 DNA sequence: TGTGCCAGTAGTATGGCTAGCGGGGGTGGCACCGGGGAGCTGTTTTTT. This rearrangement joins TRBV19 to TRBJ2-2, with 10 bases lining up with TRBD2. With V trimmed by 3 bases and J by 4 bases, 5 bases remained unmatched. Germline loops: CDR1 LNHDA, CDR2 SQIVND (reference sequence). The CDR3 has 16 residues. The complete variable domain, with remaining parts taken from reference TRBV19 and TRBJ2-2, reads DGGITQSPKYLFRKEGQNVTLSCEQNLNHDAMYWYRQDPGQGLRLIYYSQIVNDFQKGDIAEGYSVSREKKESFPLTVTSAQKNPTAFYLCASSMASGGGTGELFFGEGSRLTVL.

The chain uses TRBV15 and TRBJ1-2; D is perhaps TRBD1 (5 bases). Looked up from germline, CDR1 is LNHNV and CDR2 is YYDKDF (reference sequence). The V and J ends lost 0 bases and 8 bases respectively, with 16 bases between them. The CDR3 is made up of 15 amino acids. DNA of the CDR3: TGTGCCACCAGCAGAGATTCGGGGGGTGAGGAGGGCTACACCTTC. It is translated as CATSRDSGGEEGYTF. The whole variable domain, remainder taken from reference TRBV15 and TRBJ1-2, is DAMVIQNPRYQVTQFGKPVTLSCSQTLNHNVMYWYQQKSSQAPKLLFHYYDKDFNNEADTPDNFQSRRPNTSFCFLDIRSPGLGDTAMYLCATSRDSGGEEGYTFGSGTRLTVV.

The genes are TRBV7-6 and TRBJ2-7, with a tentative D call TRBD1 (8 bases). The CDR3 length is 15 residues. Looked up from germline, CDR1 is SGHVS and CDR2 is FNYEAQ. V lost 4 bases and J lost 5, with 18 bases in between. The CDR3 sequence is CASSSLQGGGHEQYF. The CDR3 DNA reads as TGTGCCAGCAGCTCCCTACAGGGGGGGGGCCACGAGCAGTACTTC.

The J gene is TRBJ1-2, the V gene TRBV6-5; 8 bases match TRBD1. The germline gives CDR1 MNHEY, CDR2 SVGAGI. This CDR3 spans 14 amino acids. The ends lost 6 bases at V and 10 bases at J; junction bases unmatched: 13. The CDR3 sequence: CASRTTFLDRAYTF. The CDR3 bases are TGTGCCAGCAGAACTACCTTCTTGGACAGGGCCTACACCTTC.

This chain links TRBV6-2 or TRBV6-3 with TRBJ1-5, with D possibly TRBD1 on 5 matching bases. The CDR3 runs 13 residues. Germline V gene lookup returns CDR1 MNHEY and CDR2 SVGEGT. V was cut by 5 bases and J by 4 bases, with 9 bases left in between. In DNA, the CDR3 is TGTGCCAGCAGTAACCGACAGAATCAGCCCCAGCATTTT. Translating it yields CASSNRQNQPQHF.

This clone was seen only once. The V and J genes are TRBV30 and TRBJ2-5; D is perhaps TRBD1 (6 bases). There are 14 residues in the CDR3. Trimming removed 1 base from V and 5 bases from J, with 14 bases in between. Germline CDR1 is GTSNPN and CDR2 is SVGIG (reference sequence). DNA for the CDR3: TGTGCCTGGAGTGGGGGGCAGGGAGAGGAGACCCAGTACTTC. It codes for CAWSGGQGEETQYF.

The DNA for the CDR3 is TGTGCCAGCAGTTATTCAGGGCAGGACAATCAGCCCCAGCATTTT. Translated: CASSYSGQDNQPQHF. This sequence joins TRBV6-6 and TRBJ1-5, with D possibly matching TRBD1 (5 bases). The CDR3 is made up of 15 amino acids. The ends were cut back, 3 bases at V and 3 bases at J, with 12 bases in the middle. Looked up from germline, CDR1 is MNHNY and CDR2 is SVGAGI (reference sequence).

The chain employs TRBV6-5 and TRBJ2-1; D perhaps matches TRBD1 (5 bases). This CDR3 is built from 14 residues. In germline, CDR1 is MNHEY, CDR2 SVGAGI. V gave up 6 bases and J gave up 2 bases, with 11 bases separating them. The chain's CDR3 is CASRSLGAYNEQFF. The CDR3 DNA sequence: TGTGCCAGCAGGAGTCTAGGGGCCTACAATGAGCAGTTCTTC.

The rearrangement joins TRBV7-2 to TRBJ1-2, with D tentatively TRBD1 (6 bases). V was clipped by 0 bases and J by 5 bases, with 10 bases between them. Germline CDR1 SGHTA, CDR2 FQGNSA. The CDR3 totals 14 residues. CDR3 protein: CASSLAAGAYGYTF. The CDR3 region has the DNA TGTGCCAGCAGCTTAGCAGCAGGGGCTTATGGCTACACCTTC.

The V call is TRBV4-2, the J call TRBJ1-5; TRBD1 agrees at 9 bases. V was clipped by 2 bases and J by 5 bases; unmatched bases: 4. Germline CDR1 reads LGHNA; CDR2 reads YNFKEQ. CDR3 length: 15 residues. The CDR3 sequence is CASSQPGQGHQPQHF. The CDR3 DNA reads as TGTGCCAGCAGCCAACCGGGACAGGGACATCAGCCCCAGCATTTT.

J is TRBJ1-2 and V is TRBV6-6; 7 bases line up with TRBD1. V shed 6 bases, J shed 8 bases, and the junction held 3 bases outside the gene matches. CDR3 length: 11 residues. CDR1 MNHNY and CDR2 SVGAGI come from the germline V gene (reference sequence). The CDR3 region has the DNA TGTGCCAGCAGGCTACAGGGGGGCTACACCTTC. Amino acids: CASRLQGGYTF.

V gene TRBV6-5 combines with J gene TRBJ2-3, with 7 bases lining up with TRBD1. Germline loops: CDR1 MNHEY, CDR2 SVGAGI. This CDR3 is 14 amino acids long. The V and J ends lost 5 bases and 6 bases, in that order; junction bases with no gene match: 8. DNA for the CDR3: TGTGCCAGCAGTCCGGACAGGCGGACGGATACGCAGTATTTT. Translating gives CASSPDRRTDTQYF.

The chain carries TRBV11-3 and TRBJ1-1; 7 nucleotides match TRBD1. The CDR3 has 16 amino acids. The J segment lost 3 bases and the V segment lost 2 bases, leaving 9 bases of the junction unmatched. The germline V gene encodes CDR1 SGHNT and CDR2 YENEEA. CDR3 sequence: CASSLSVGGMDTEAFF. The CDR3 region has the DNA TGTGCCAGCAGCTTAAGTGTAGGGGGCATGGACACTGAAGCTTTCTTT.

The CDR3 reads CASSLAATGYGYTF. The CDR3 region has the DNA TGTGCCAGCAGCTTAGCGGCGACGGGTTATGGCTACACCTTC. V usage is TRBV7-9 and J usage is TRBJ1-2; D ambiguous. The CDR3 loop spans 14 amino acids. The germline V gene has CDR1 SEHNR and CDR2 FQNEAQ (reference sequence). V lost 0 bases, J lost 5 bases, and 10 bases lay in between. The full variable domain, completed using reference TRBV7-9 and TRBJ1-2, is DTGVSQNPRHKITKRGQNVTFRCDPISEHNRLYWYRQTLGQGPEFLTYFQNEAQLEKSRLLSDRFSAERPKGSFSTLEIQRTEQGDSAMYLCASSLAATGYGYTFGSGTRLTVV.

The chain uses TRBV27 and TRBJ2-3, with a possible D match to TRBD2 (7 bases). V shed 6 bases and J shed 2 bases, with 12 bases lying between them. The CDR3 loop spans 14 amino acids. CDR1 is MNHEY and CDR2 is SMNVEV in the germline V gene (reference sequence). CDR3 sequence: CASRWGGNTDTQYF. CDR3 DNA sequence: TGTGCCAGCAGATGGGGGGGCAACACAGATACGCAGTATTTT.

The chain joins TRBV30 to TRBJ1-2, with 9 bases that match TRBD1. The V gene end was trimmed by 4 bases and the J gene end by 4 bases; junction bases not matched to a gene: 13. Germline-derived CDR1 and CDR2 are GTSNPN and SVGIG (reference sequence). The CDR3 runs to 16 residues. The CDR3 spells CAWMGQGSGKIYGYTF. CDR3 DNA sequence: TGTGCCTGGATGGGACAGGGATCCGGTAAAATCTATGGCTACACCTTC.